Each of the 3 T cell receptor beta chains below was sequenced from the same sample in a study of T cell responses to AZD1222 COVID-19 vaccine. Data came from immunoSEQ multiplex PCR; TCRdb stores just in-frame clones and leaves some out. Of approximately 170,000 clones in the sample, 93% are singletons; the top ten hold approximately 3.9%. Specimen: peripheral blood, collected on day 0 of AZD1222 vaccination. The receptors stem from an adult in good health.

The chain employs TRBV4-2 and TRBJ1-2; D gene uncertain. The V end lost 2 bases, the J end lost 4 bases, and 8 bases lay between the germline ends. The CDR3 loop spans 13 amino acids. Germline CDR1 reads LGHNA; CDR2 reads YNFKEQ. The CDR3 DNA follows: TGTGCCAGCAGCCAAAGTGAGTCCTATGGCTACACCTTC. It encodes CASSQSESYGYTF.

CDR3 coding DNA: TGTGCCAGCAGCTTAGGCAGTTACCAAGAGACCCAGTACTTC. This translates into CASSLGSYQETQYF. The chain carries TRBV7-8 and TRBJ2-5; the D is unclear. The CDR3 length is 14 residues. Trimming shortened V by 1 base and J by 0 bases, and 6 bases separated the two germline ends. The germline CDR1 and CDR2 sequences are SGHVS and FQNEAQ.

This chain joins TRBV6-5 and TRBJ1-6; D not resolved. The CDR3 runs to 13 residues. Germline values: CDR1 MNHEY, CDR2 SVGAGI. Trimming took 6 bases from V and 5 from J, leaving 8 bases between them. The CDR3 sequence is CASRRFHNSPLHF. The CDR3 DNA reads as TGTGCCAGCAGGCGGTTCCATAATTCACCCCTCCACTTT.